This is a list of T cell receptor beta chains from one sample in a study of CD8 T cells in Susac syndrome. One entry per CDR3 protein, called by TCRdb with MiXCR from the immunoSEQ multiplex PCR reads. The sample holds under 150,000 distinct CDR3 sequences, around 91% seen once. The sequenced sample was CD8+ T cells from PBMCs. These receptors all stem from a human donor with multiple sclerosis. CDR3s include the opening cysteine and the closing phenylalanine or tryptophan. D genes are given only for firm matches. Where a row states a size, it is once, few, many or the class of an expanded clone; other rows omit it.

NA,NA,TRBV7-9,TRBJ2-7,CASSSLTREIYEQYF,TGTGCCAGCAGCTCCCTGACCAGAGAGATCTACGAGCAGTACTTC
NA,TRBD1,TRBV28,TRBJ2-2,CASSSVEIWVRPPGQGYTGELFF,TGTGCCAGCAGTTCCGTCGAGATCTGGGTTCGCCCACCGGGACAGGGGTACACCGGGGAGCTGTTTTTT
NA,NA,TRBV10-3,TRBJ2-7,CAISELAEGEQYF,TGTGCCATCAGTGAGTTGGCCGAAGGGGAGCAGTACTTC
NA,NA,TRBV6-5,TRBJ1-5,CASSYDEGLYSNQPQHF,TGTGCCAGCAGTTACGACGAGGGGCTCTATAGCAATCAGCCCCAGCATTTT
NA,TRBD1,TRBV18,TRBJ2-7,CASSPSRGQGETYEQYF,TGTGCCAGCTCACCTTCGCGCGGACAGGGAGAAACCTACGAGCAGTACTTC
NA,NA,TRBV6-2/TRBV6-3,TRBJ1-2,CASNPSRELANYGYTF,TGTGCCAGCAACCCGTCGAGGGAGTTAGCTAACTATGGCTACACCTTC
NA,TRBD1,TRBV4-1,TRBJ1-1,CASSQAGQGVGVNTEAFF,TGCGCCAGCAGCCAAGCGGGACAGGGAGTAGGAGTGAACACTGAAGCTTTCTTT
NA,TRBD2,TRBV11-3,TRBJ2-1,CASSLGGSNEQFF,TGTGCCAGCAGCTTGGGCGGGAGTAATGAGCAGTTCTTC
NA,NA,TRBV21-1,TRBJ1-1,CASSKIGGGMNTEAFF,TGTGCCAGCAGCAAAATAGGTGGGGGTATGAACACTGAAGCTTTCTTT
NA,NA,TRBV9,TRBJ1-2,CASSVAAQGSTNGYTF,TGTGCCAGCAGCGTAGCTGCGCAGGGAAGTACGAATGGCTACACCTTC
NA,NA,TRBV29-1,TRBJ1-1,CSVDEAEAFF,TGCAGCGTTGATGAGGCTGAAGCTTTCTTT
NA,NA,TRBV2,TRBJ2-7,CASSEGTAYEQYF,TGTGCCAGCAGTGAAGGGACTGCCTACGAGCAGTACTTC
NA,NA,TRBV28,TRBJ1-5,CASSHGRERQPQHF,TGTGCCAGCAGTCACGGCAGGGAGCGTCAGCCCCAGCATTTT
NA,NA,TRBV7-2,TRBJ2-7,CASSPALESYEQYF,TGTGCCAGCAGCCCCGCCTTAGAGTCCTACGAGCAGTACTTC
NA,TRBD2,TRBV20-1,TRBJ2-5,CSAVYGGSASSETQYF,TGCAGTGCTGTATATGGCGGGAGTGCATCCTCAGAGACCCAGTACTTC
NA,TRBD2,TRBV28,TRBJ2-1,CASRLRGGSLDGEQFF,TGTGCCAGCAGGCTCCGGGGGGGGTCGTTGGACGGTGAGCAGTTCTTC
NA,NA,TRBV7-9,TRBJ2-1,CASRWDRLGNPEYNEQFF,TGTGCCAGCAGATGGGATAGACTGGGTAACCCTGAATACAATGAGCAGTTCTTC
NA,NA,TRBV5-1,TRBJ2-2,CASLSDTGELFF,TGCGCCAGCCTTTCGGACACCGGGGAGCTGTTTTTT
NA,TRBD1,TRBV6-1,TRBJ2-5,CASSPGQGWEGETQYF,TGTGCCAGCAGTCCAGGACAGGGATGGGAAGGAGAGACCCAGTACTTC
NA,NA,TRBV15,TRBJ1-5,CATSRVHLVPQPQHF,TGTGCCACCAGCAGAGTACACCTCGTGCCTCAGCCCCAGCATTTT
NA,NA,TRBV14,TRBJ2-2,CASSQDELLYTGELFF,TGTGCCAGCAGCCAAGATGAATTGCTTTACACCGGGGAGCTGTTTTTT
NA,TRBD1,TRBV27,TRBJ1-1,CASSFGQGANTEAFF,TGTGCCAGCAGTTTCGGTCAGGGGGCGAACACTGAAGCTTTCTTT
NA,TRBD2,TRBV4-3,TRBJ2-1,CASSQDREGGEYNEQFF,TGCGCCAGCAGCCAAGATCGGGAGGGAGGGGAATACAATGAGCAGTTCTTC
NA,NA,TRBV30,TRBJ2-7,CAWSVAGAEQYF,TGTGCCTGGAGTGTGGCGGGGGCCGAGCAGTACTTC
NA,TRBD1,TRBV6-5,TRBJ2-3,CASSKQGTGDTQYF,TGTGCCAGCAGTAAACAGGGGACGGGAGATACGCAGTATTTT
once,TRBD2,TRBV5-8,TRBJ2-1,CASRGLAGGGNEQFF,TGTGCCAGCAGAGGTTTAGCGGGAGGGGGCAATGAGCAGTTCTTC
NA,NA,TRBV12-3/TRBV12-4,TRBJ2-1,CASSPRANNEQFF,TGTGCCAGCAGCCCTCGGGCTAACAATGAGCAGTTCTTC
few,TRBD2,TRBV6-5,TRBJ2-5,CASSYGLAGETQYF,TGTGCCAGCAGTTATGGGCTAGCGGGTGAGACCCAGTACTTC
NA,NA,TRBV5-4,TRBJ2-1,CASSFIPDNYNEQFF,TGTGCCAGCAGCTTTATTCCAGACAATTACAATGAGCAGTTCTTC
NA,NA,TRBV28,TRBJ2-7,CASSLSGALGHEQYF,TGTGCCAGCAGTTTATCGGGGGCACTGGGCCACGAGCAGTACTTC
NA,NA,TRBV29-1,TRBJ1-2,CSVEDQSRDTF,TGCAGCGTTGAAGATCAATCCAGGGACACCTTC
NA,NA,TRBV30,TRBJ2-7,CAWMGLGRAADEQYF,TGTGCCTGGATGGGGCTAGGGCGGGCCGCCGACGAGCAGTACTTC
NA,NA,TRBV6-2/TRBV6-3,TRBJ2-7,CASSYLHEQYF,TGTGCCAGCAGTTACCTCCACGAGCAGTACTTC
NA,TRBD2,TRBV12-3/TRBV12-4,TRBJ2-1,CASTLSGSDYEQFF,TGTGCCAGCACACTTAGCGGGAGTGACTATGAGCAGTTCTTC
NA,NA,TRBV7-3,TRBJ2-2,CASSLAPGTEDTGELFF,TGTGCCAGCAGCCTCGCCCCGGGGACTGAAGATACCGGGGAGCTGTTTTTT
NA,NA,TRBV27,TRBJ2-5,CASSPDSNQETQYF,TGTGCCAGCAGCCCAGACAGCAACCAAGAGACCCAGTACTTC
NA,NA,TRBV6-5,TRBJ1-1,CASSYDPGVLAEAFF,TGTGCCAGCAGTTACGATCCGGGAGTGTTGGCGGAAGCTTTCTTT
NA,NA,TRBV6-5,TRBJ1-1,CASSYGESNTEAFF,TGTGCCAGCAGTTACGGGGAGTCGAACACTGAAGCTTTCTTT
NA,TRBD1,TRBV5-6,TRBJ2-7,CASSWTGSYEQYF,TGTGCCAGCAGCTGGACAGGGAGCTACGAGCAGTACTTC
once,TRBD1,TRBV30,TRBJ2-3,CAWCEGQGRQYF,TGTGCCTGGTGCGAAGGACAGGGTCGGCAGTATTTT
NA,NA,TRBV19,TRBJ2-7,CASSTPTGYEQYF,TGTGCCAGTAGTACCCCGACAGGTTACGAGCAGTACTTC
once,TRBD2,TRBV9,TRBJ2-7,CASSFSGGPAGEQYF,TGTGCCAGCAGCTTCTCGGGAGGGCCGGCAGGGGAGCAGTACTTC
NA,NA,TRBV28,TRBJ1-2,CASTNPAGRDGYTF,TGTGCCAGCACCAACCCCGCGGGAAGAGATGGCTACACCTTC
NA,NA,TRBV7-9,TRBJ2-5,CASSLALGSQETQYF,TGTGCCAGCAGCTTAGCGTTGGGCAGCCAAGAGACCCAGTACTTC
NA,TRBD2,TRBV30,TRBJ2-5,CAWSPLAGYETQYF,TGTGCCTGGAGTCCCCTAGCGGGATATGAGACCCAGTACTTC
NA,NA,TRBV12-3/TRBV12-4,TRBJ1-2,CASSYRDTRYGYTF,TGTGCCAGCAGTTACCGGGACACAAGATATGGCTACACCTTC
NA,NA,TRBV29-1,TRBJ2-7,CSYTGRNRYEQYF,TGCAGCTATACGGGGAGAAATAGGTACGAGCAGTACTTC
NA,NA,TRBV27,TRBJ2-7,CATAEQPSYEQYF,TGTGCCACCGCCGAACAGCCCAGCTACGAGCAGTACTTC
NA,NA,TRBV20-1,TRBJ1-1,CSARDLRVLGFNTEAFF,TGCAGTGCTAGAGATCTTCGGGTCCTAGGGTTCAACACTGAAGCTTTCTTT
once,NA,TRBV20-1,TRBJ2-1,CSANSMNEQFF,TGCAGTGCTAACAGTATGAATGAGCAGTTCTTC
few,NA,TRBV19,TRBJ1-1,CASSGGNTEAFF,TGTGCCAGTAGTGGGGGAAACACTGAAGCTTTCTTT
NA,NA,TRBV27,TRBJ2-7,CASSFQANFYEQYF,TGTGCCAGCAGTTTTCAAGCGAACTTCTACGAGCAGTACTTC
NA,TRBD1,TRBV7-8,TRBJ1-2,CASSLGGTAYGYTF,TGTGCCAGCAGCTTAGGAGGGACAGCCTATGGCTACACCTTC
NA,NA,TRBV2,TRBJ2-5,CASSEDGGPGLETQYF,TGTGCCAGCAGTGAAGACGGGGGTCCGGGACTAGAGACCCAGTACTTC
once,NA,TRBV5-1,TRBJ2-2,CASSFSGGGELFF,TGCGCCAGCAGCTTTAGCGGTGGCGGGGAGCTGTTTTTT